The sequence of this T cell receptor beta chain was determined in a study of healthy donors' naive CD4 and CD8 T cells. Study at large: Donors spanned ages 20-25, 40-50 and 60-70 years, half female. Whole-study results and caveats: Positive CDR3 charge linked to CD4+ cells, negative to CD8+ cells.

In regard to this clonotype: As yet, its antigen is unknown.

Each TCR library used 500 ng of total RNA and a linear amplification protocol. MiXCR, applied by TCRdb to the reads, yields one record per CDR3 protein. The data contain 180,000 or so distinct CDR3 sequences, 74% of them seen just once; the ten biggest clones take up less than 2.5%. Trimming removed 5 bases at V and 2 bases at J, with 22 bases between. The CDR3 covers 18 residues. CDR1 and CDR2 from the germline V gene are LNHDA and SQIVND (reference sequence). Sorting defined naive CD4+ as CD4+CD8-CD45RO-CD45RA+ and naive CD8+ as CD8+CD4-CD45RA+CD27bright. Sequencing was carried out using naive CD4+ and CD8+ T cells sorted from blood, pooled from several donors. The sequence derives from a pool of human donors in good health; the sample pools cells from several healthy donors. The chain links TRBV19 to TRBJ1-5; D is possibly TRBD1 (6 bases). CDR3 nucleotides: TGTGCCAGTAGTTCGAGCCGTCACAGGGAAGGTGGCAATCAGCCCCAGCATTTT. It yields the protein CASSSSRHREGGNQPQHF.